The 30 T cell receptor beta chains listed next were all sequenced from one sample in a study of response to subunit inactivated influenza vaccine. Each CDR3 protein is one row after TCRdb ran MiXCR on the RT-PCR reads. The table shows more than 600,000 distinct CDR3 sequences, with 18% occurring only once. The sample was PBMCs from blood, taken roughly 5 days after vaccination. The receptors here all came from a man aged 45-65 years who received an inactivated influenza vaccine.

As concerns this clonotype: At one end the junction does not follow the germline gene, possibly because of a read error. This sequence joins TRBV20-1 and TRBJ2-5; D is undetermined. Germline lookup yields CDR1 DFQATT and CDR2 SNEGSKA (reference sequence). The CDR3 is 10 amino acids. The CDR3 DNA sequence: TGCGGTGCTAGGGAAGAGACCCAGTACTTC. This encodes CGAREETQYF.

This clonotype was found a few times. The chain carries TRBV10-3 and TRBJ2-1; the match to TRBD2 covers 12 bases. The germline gives CDR1 ENHRY, CDR2 SYGVKD. The junction had 10 bases not matched to a gene; V was cut back by 10 bases and J by 9 bases. The CDR3 totals 14 residues. The DNA of the CDR3 is TGTGCCACGCGTGAACTAGCGGGAGGCGGTGAGCAGTTCTTC. Protein sequence: CATRELAGGGEQFF.

The chain recombines TRBV12-3 or TRBV12-4 with TRBJ2-5; D is ambiguous. The CDR3 has 14 amino acids. Trimming stripped 6 bases from V and 5 bases from J, with 16 bases between. The CDR3 reads CASRGQTLGETQYF. The CDR3 DNA reads TGTGCCAGCAGGGGTCAGACCCTCGGGGAGACCCAGTACTTC.

This clonotype was seen a few times. The V call is TRBV28, the J call TRBJ1-5, with unresolved D. CDR3 length equals 14 residues. Per the germline V gene, CDR1 is MDHEN and CDR2 is SYDVKM. V dropped 6 bases and J dropped 6 bases, with 15 bases sitting between them. The CDR3 DNA follows: TGTGCCAGCAGCCCGTCCAGCTGGAGTCAGCCCCAGCATTTT. Residues: CASSPSSWSQPQHF.

This clonotype was seen more than once but under ten times. The chain joins TRBV7-8 to TRBJ2-3; a weak D match, TRBD2 (6 bases). V was clipped by 3 bases and J by 0 bases, with 10 bases between them. Germline lookup yields CDR1 SGHVS and CDR2 FQNEAQ. The CDR3 extends over 15 amino acids. CDR3 region: CASSFGSPSTDTQYF. The CDR3 DNA sequence: TGTGCCAGCAGCTTCGGGAGCCCTAGCACAGATACGCAGTATTTT.

This clonotype has just a few counts. This chain's CDR3 is CASSHSPGGTGEKDTQYF. CDR3 nucleotides: TGCGCCAGCAGCCATTCCCCCGGGGGGACAGGAGAAAAAGATACGCAGTATTTT. The J gene is TRBJ2-3, the V gene TRBV4-3; weak D call: TRBD1 (8 bases). V dropped 3 bases and J dropped 5 bases, with 24 bases sitting between them. The CDR3 spans 18 residues. CDR1 is LGHNA and CDR2 is YSLEER in the germline V gene.

The chain employs TRBV12-3 or TRBV12-4 and TRBJ2-3; D unresolved. CDR3 size: 16 residues. V was trimmed by 2 bases and J by 0 bases, leaving 12 bases between them. The CDR3: CASSLPPRLSTDTQYF. The CDR3 nucleotides are TGTGCCAGCAGTTTACCCCCGCGCCTTAGCACAGATACGCAGTATTTT.

The chain is built from TRBV20-1 and TRBJ2-1; TRBD2 is a possible D gene (7 bases). The germline V gene has CDR1 DFQATT and CDR2 SNEGSKA (reference sequence). V dropped 6 bases and J dropped 5 bases, with 20 bases sitting between them. This CDR3 has 15 residues. CDR3 DNA: TGCAGTGCCCACCGAGGGGGGGGCCGCCACAATGAGCAGTTCTTC. Translation: CSAHRGGGRHNEQFF.

This clonotype was detected only a few times. The chain uses TRBV5-1 and TRBJ2-3, with D perhaps being TRBD1 or TRBD2 (6 bases each). V was clipped by 2 bases and J by 0 bases, with 13 bases between them. CDR1 is SGHRS, CDR2 YFSETQ, per germline. This CDR3 is 16 amino acids long. CDR3 amino acids: CASSFSGARSTDTQYF. For the CDR3, the DNA is TGCGCCAGCAGCTTTTCGGGGGCGCGGAGCACAGATACGCAGTATTTT.

This clonotype showed up just once. V and J are TRBV21-1 and TRBJ2-7; the listed D gene, TRBD1, was not tested against the DNA. TRBV21-1 has pseudogene status. CDR3 length equals 15 residues. The CDR3 here is CASSKARDHFYEQYF. CDR3 DNA sequence: TGTGCCAGCAGCAAAGCCCGGGATCACTTTTACGAGCAGTACTTC.

V gene TRBV12-3 or TRBV12-4 combines with J gene TRBJ2-1, with 14 bases identical to TRBD2. After removal of 6 bases from V and 1 base from J, the junction contained 2 bases not matched to a gene. The CDR3 is 16 residues long. CDR3 in DNA: TGTGCCAGCAGGGGACTAGCGGGGGATTCCTACAATGAGCAGTTCTTC. Its translation: CASRGLAGDSYNEQFF.

CDR3 DNA: TGTGCCAGCAGCCAAGGGATGGAGATAAGCCAGTACTTC. This codes for CASSQGMEISQYF. The chain is built from TRBV14 and TRBJ2-5; no reliable D call. Germline values: CDR1 SGHDN, CDR2 FVKESK. The CDR3 loop spans 13 amino acids. V dropped 1 base and J dropped 10 bases, with 13 bases sitting between them. The variable domain in full, with the rest retrieved from reference TRBV14 and TRBJ2-5, is EAGVTQFPSHSVIEKGQTVTLRCDPISGHDNLYWYRRVMGKEIKFLLHFVKESKQDESGMPNNRFLAERTGGTYSTLKVQPAELEDSGVYFCASSQGMEISQYFGPGTRLLVL.

This clonotype was observed many times. The J gene is TRBJ2-5, the V gene TRBV20-1, with no clear D. There are 13 residues in the CDR3. The V end was cut by 6 bases, the J end by 1 base, with 12 bases between. CDR1 DFQATT and CDR2 SNEGSKA come from the germline V gene (reference sequence). The CDR3 loop is CSALSWGQETQYF. The CDR3 bases are TGCAGTGCGCTCTCCTGGGGCCAAGAGACCCAGTACTTC.

This clonotype was observed a handful of times. The chain is built from TRBV6-2 or TRBV6-3 and TRBJ1-5; 10 nucleotides match TRBD1. CDR1 and CDR2 from the germline V gene are MNHEY and SVGEGT. The CDR3 consists of 15 residues. The V gene end was trimmed by 6 bases and the J gene end by 5 bases; junction bases not matched to a gene: 7. CDR3 residues: CASRRTGGTYQPQHF. DNA of the CDR3: TGTGCCAGCAGGAGGACAGGGGGAACATATCAGCCCCAGCATTTT.

V is TRBV27 and J is TRBJ1-5; D is possibly TRBD1 (6 bases). CDR3 length: 16 residues. Germline V CDR1 and CDR2: MNHEY, SMNVEV (reference sequence). V lost 8 bases to trimming and J lost 3 bases, with 20 bases between them. The CDR3 loop reads CASQSTAQGYNQPQHF. The CDR3 coding sequence is TGTGCCAGCCAATCGACTGCCCAGGGGTACAATCAGCCCCAGCATTTT.

The chain is built from TRBV9 and TRBJ2-1, with 8 bases that match TRBD1. CDR1 and CDR2 (germline): SGDLS, YYNGEE. CDR3 size: 14 residues. The V segment lost 0 bases and the J segment 8 bases; nucleotides outside the gene matches: 4. The CDR3 nucleotides read TGTGCCAGCAGCGTAGTAGACAGGGGACATGAGCAGTTCTTC. It encodes CASSVVDRGHEQFF.

There are a few counts of this clonotype. The V gene is TRBV20-1, the J gene TRBJ1-5, with D perhaps TRBD1 (6 bases). The V gene lost 5 bases and the J gene lost 2 bases, with 16 bases spanning the gap. The germline CDR1 and CDR2 sequences are DFQATT and SNEGSKA (reference sequence). CDR3 length: 15 residues. The CDR3, as DNA: TGCAGTGCTGCCGGGACATTTCAACGCAATCAGCCCCAGCATTTT. This translates into CSAAGTFQRNQPQHF.

The chain employs TRBV4-1 and TRBJ2-1, with D maybe TRBD2 (6 bases). The CDR3 has 14 amino acids. In germline, CDR1 is MGHRA, CDR2 YSYEKL. Between the trimmed V and J ends, which lost 1 base and 10 bases, there was a span of 14 bases. CDR3 loop: CASSQVSDAGEQFF. CDR3 coding DNA: TGCGCCAGCAGCCAAGTATCAGACGCGGGGGAGCAGTTCTTC.

V usage is TRBV11-3 and J usage is TRBJ2-1; D gene unclear. Between the trimmed V and J ends, which lost 5 bases and 12 bases, there was a span of 17 bases. CDR1 is SGHNT, CDR2 YENEEA, per germline. The CDR3 has 13 residues. CDR3 sequence reads: CASSKHGRIAQFF. CDR3 bases: TGTGCCAGCAGCAAACACGGACGCATTGCGCAGTTCTTC.

The rearrangement links TRBV20-1 to TRBJ2-1; tentative D call: TRBD2 (6 bases). The germline gives CDR1 DFQATT, CDR2 SNEGSKA (reference sequence). V shed 5 bases and J shed 4 bases, with 18 bases lying between them. CDR3 size: 15 residues. The CDR3 DNA follows: TGCAGTGCTGATACCTTGGCTAGCGCGTACAATGAGCAGTTCTTC. It is translated as CSADTLASAYNEQFF.

This clonotype showed up just a few times. This chain joins TRBV7-2 and TRBJ2-1, with D possibly TRBD2 on 6 matching bases. The CDR3 extends over 12 amino acids. V dropped 5 bases and J dropped 9 bases, with 11 bases sitting between them. From germline, CDR1 is SGHTA and CDR2 FQGNSA. The CDR3 is CASSPKAGEQFF. CDR3 bases: TGTGCCAGCAGCCCCAAAGCGGGTGAGCAGTTCTTC.

This clonotype was picked up a small number of times. The chain uses TRBV20-1 and TRBJ1-1; TRBD1 might be the D (5 bases). V lost 0 bases, J lost 10 bases, and 24 bases lay in between. Germline CDR1 and CDR2: DFQATT and SNEGSKA (reference sequence). The CDR3 contains 16 residues. The CDR3 is CSARDVGRDRSVGAFF. The CDR3 coding sequence is TGCAGTGCTAGAGATGTGGGACGAGACAGAAGTGTGGGAGCTTTCTTT.

The gene calls are TRBV25-1 and TRBJ1-1, with D possibly TRBD1 on 6 matching bases. Looked up from germline, CDR1 is MGHDK and CDR2 is SYGVNS. V shed 3 bases and J shed 11 bases, with 10 bases lying between them. This CDR3 spans 11 amino acids. The CDR3 reads CASSEGAKAFF. For the CDR3, the DNA is TGTGCCAGCAGTGAGGGGGCGAAGGCTTTCTTT.

The chain links TRBV12-3 or TRBV12-4 to TRBJ1-1; no clear D gene. V lost 0 bases and J 5 bases, leaving 10 bases between the germline ends. This CDR3 is 14 amino acids long. CDR3 amino acids: CASSLALKWTEAFF. The CDR3 DNA reads as TGTGCCAGCAGTTTAGCGCTAAAGTGGACTGAAGCTTTCTTT.

A single count supports this clonotype. The chain employs TRBV6-1 and TRBJ2-2, with D maybe TRBD1 (6 bases). The CDR3 is 15 amino acids. Germline lookup yields CDR1 MNHNS and CDR2 SASEGT. The V gene lost 6 bases and the J gene lost 4 bases, with 15 bases spanning the gap. The CDR3 region has the DNA TGTGCCAGCAGCCCTACGACAGGAGTCACCGGGGAGCTGTTTTTT. Residues: CASSPTTGVTGELFF.

The J gene is TRBJ2-2, the V gene TRBV20-1, with 10 bases that match TRBD2. This CDR3 comprises 13 residues. Germline loops: CDR1 DFQATT, CDR2 SNEGSKA (reference sequence). Trimming cost V 5 bases and J 6 bases; bases outside gene matches: 3. In nucleotides, the CDR3 is TGCAGTGCTGGGGGACTAGCGTCCGGGGAGCTGTTTTTT. It codes for CSAGGLASGELFF.

V gene TRBV10-3 combines with J gene TRBJ1-1, with 10 positions matching TRBD1. This CDR3 has 16 amino acids. Germline values: CDR1 ENHRY, CDR2 SYGVKD. V lost 6 bases to trimming and J lost 8 bases; unmatched junction nucleotides: 15. The CDR3 here is CAIRSANGQGEEEAFF. The DNA of the CDR3 is TGTGCCATCAGATCCGCGAACGGACAGGGGGAGGAGGAAGCTTTCTTT.

This clonotype came up a few times. The gene calls are TRBV30 and TRBJ2-7, with a weak D call TRBD2 (6 bases). Trimming took 2 bases from V and 5 from J, leaving 19 bases between them. Germline assignment: CDR1 GTSNPN and CDR2 SVGIG (reference sequence). The CDR3 runs to 15 residues. CDR3 coding DNA: TGTGCCTGGAGTAGAATAGCGGTACGGTGGAACGAGCAGTACTTC. Its translation: CAWSRIAVRWNEQYF.

The chain carries TRBV12-3 or TRBV12-4 and TRBJ2-2, with a weak D call TRBD2 (6 bases). CDR3 length: 17 residues. The V gene lost 0 bases and the J gene lost 4 bases, with 15 bases spanning the gap. The CDR3 DNA reads TGTGCCAGCAGTTTAGCATTCGGGCGGGGTGGCACCGGGGAGCTGTTTTTT. Protein sequence: CASSLAFGRGGTGELFF.

The chain employs TRBV6-5 and TRBJ1-1, with D perhaps TRBD1 (5 bases). CDR1 MNHEY and CDR2 SVGAGI come from the germline V gene. V lost 0 bases to trimming and J lost 5 bases, with 13 bases between them. The CDR3 length is 15 residues. CDR3 DNA: TGTGCCAGCAGTTACTCGAGAAAGGGGAGAACTGAAGCTTTCTTT. It codes for CASSYSRKGRTEAFF.